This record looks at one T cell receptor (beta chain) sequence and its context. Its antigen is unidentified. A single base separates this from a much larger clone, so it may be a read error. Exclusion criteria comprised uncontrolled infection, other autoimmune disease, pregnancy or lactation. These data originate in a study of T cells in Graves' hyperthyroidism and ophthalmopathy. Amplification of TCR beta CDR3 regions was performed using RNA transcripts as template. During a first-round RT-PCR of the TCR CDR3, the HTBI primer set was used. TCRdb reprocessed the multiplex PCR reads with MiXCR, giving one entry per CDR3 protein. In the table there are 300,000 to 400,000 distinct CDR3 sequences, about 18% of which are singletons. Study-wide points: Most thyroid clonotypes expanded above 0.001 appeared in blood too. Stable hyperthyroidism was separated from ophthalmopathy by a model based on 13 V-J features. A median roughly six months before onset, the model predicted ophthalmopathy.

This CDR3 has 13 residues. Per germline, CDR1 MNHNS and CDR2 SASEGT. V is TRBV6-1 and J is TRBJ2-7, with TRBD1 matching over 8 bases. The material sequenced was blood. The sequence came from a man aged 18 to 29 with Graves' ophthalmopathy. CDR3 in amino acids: CASSRDRYYEQHF. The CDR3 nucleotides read TGTGCCAGCAGCCGGGACAGGTACTACGAGCAGCACTTC.